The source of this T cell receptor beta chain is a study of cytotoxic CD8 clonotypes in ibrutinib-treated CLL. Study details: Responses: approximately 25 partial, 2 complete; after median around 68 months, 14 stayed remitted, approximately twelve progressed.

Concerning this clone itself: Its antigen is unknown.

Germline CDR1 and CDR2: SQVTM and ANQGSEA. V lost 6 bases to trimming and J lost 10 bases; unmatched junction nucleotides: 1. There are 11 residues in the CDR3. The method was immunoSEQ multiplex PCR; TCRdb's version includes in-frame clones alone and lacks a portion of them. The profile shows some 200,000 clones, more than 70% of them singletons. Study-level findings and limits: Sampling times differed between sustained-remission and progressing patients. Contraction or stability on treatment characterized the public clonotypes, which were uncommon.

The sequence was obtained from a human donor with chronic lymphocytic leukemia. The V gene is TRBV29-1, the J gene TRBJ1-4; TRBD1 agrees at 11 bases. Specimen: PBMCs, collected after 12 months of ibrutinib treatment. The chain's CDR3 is CSVGTGGKLFF. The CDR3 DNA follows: TGCAGCGTCGGGACAGGGGGAAAACTGTTTTTT.